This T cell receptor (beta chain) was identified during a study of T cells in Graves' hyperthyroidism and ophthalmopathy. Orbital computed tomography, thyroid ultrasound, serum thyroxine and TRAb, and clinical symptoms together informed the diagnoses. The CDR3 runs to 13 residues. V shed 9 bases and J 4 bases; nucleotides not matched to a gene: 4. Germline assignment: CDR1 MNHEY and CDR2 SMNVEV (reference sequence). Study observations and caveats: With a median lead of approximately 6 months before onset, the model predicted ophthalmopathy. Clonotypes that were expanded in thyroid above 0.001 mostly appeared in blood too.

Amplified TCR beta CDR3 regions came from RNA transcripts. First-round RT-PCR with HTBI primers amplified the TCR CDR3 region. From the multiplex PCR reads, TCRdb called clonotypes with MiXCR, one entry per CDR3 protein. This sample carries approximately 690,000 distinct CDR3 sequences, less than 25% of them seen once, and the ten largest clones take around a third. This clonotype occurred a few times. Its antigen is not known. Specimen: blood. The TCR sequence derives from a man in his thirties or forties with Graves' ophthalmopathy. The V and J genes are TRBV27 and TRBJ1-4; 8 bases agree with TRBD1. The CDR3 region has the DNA TGTGCCAGTAAGACAGGGGTTAATGAAAAACTGTTTTTT. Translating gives CASKTGVNEKLFF.